A single sample gave rise to the 26 T cell receptor beta chains below, sequenced in a study of identifying expanded T cells in peripheral blood. Profiling relied on immunoSEQ multiplex PCR, and the TCRdb table lists in-frame clones only, not all of them. The sample comprises some 99,000 clones, 88% of which are singletons, and just under 8.5% rests with the top ten. Sequences were obtained from blood. These receptors all stem from a person between 18 and 70 years old in good health.

The chain uses TRBV7-2 and TRBJ2-5; a possible D gene is TRBD2 (5 bases). The better agreement between TRBJ2-7 and the DNA end casts doubt on the J call. This CDR3 region has 14 residues. CDR1 is SGHTA, CDR2 FQGNSA, per germline. Here the CDR3 reads CASSLIGRGYEQYF. For the CDR3, the DNA is TGTGCCAGCAGCCTGATCGGTCGGGGCTACGAGCAGTACTTC.

The rearrangement links TRBV19 to TRBJ2-1, with TRBD2 identical over 14 bases. The V gene end was trimmed by 5 bases and the J gene end by 8 bases; junction bases not matched to a gene: 5. This CDR3 spans 15 amino acids. Germline CDR1 LNHDA, CDR2 SQIVND (reference sequence). The CDR3, as DNA: TGTGCCAGTAGTTATCCGGGACTAGCGGGGGATGAGCAGTTCTTC. It is translated as CASSYPGLAGDEQFF. The full variable domain, with the rest looked up from reference TRBV19 and TRBJ2-1, is DGGITQSPKYLFRKEGQNVTLSCEQNLNHDAMYWYRQDPGQGLRLIYYSQIVNDFQKGDIAEGYSVSREKKESFPLTVTSAQKNPTAFYLCASSYPGLAGDEQFFGPGTRLTVL.

The J gene is TRBJ1-1, the V gene TRBV27; maybe TRBD1 (5 bases). Trimming removed 3 bases from V and 6 bases from J, with 11 bases in between. This CDR3 spans 13 amino acids. Germline V gives CDR1 MNHEY, CDR2 SMNVEV (reference sequence). The CDR3 nucleotides are TGTGCCAGCAGTTTTGCGGGAGGGGCTGAAGCTTTCTTT. Translation gives CASSFAGGAEAFF.

CDR3 sequence: CASRTNEKLFF. In DNA, the CDR3 is TGTGCCAGCAGAACTAATGAAAAACTGTTTTTT. The chain employs TRBV2 and TRBJ1-4; no clear D. V lost 6 bases and J 1 base, leaving 0 bases between the germline ends. Germline CDR1 reads SNHLY; CDR2 reads FYNNEI. This CDR3 has 11 residues.

This clone was detected once. This rearrangement joins TRBV5-1 to TRBJ2-5; D unclear. This CDR3 is built from 12 residues. Looked up from germline, CDR1 is SGHRS and CDR2 is YFSETQ. V dropped 0 bases and J dropped 5 bases, with 5 bases sitting between them. This CDR3 reads CASSLGWETQYF. The CDR3 bases are TGCGCCAGCAGCTTGGGTTGGGAGACCCAGTACTTC. Based on the CDR3 plus reference TRBV5-1 and TRBJ2-5, the full variable domain is KAGVTQTPRYLIKTRGQQVTLSCSPISGHRSVSWYQQTPGQGLQFLFEYFSETQRNKGNFPGRFSGRQFSNSRSEMNVSTLELGDSALYLCASSLGWETQYFGPGTRLLVL.

The V call is TRBV7-8, the J call TRBJ1-1; D remains unclear. Germline CDR1 reads SGHVS; CDR2 reads FQNEAQ. V was trimmed by 1 base and J by 10 bases, leaving 7 bases between them. There are 11 residues in the CDR3. In DNA, the CDR3 is TGTGCCAGCAGCTTAGGGGTGGGAGCTTTCTTT. It encodes CASSLGVGAFF.

The chain recombines TRBV7-9 with TRBJ2-3; the match to TRBD1 covers 7 bases. Germline V gene data show CDR1 as SEHNR and CDR2 as FQNEAQ (reference sequence). The CDR3 length is 12 residues. V gave up 5 bases and J gave up 9 bases; unmatched junction bases: 5. CDR3 DNA: TGTGCCAGCAGCCGAATACAGGGGACGCAGTATTTT. Protein product: CASSRIQGTQYF.

The chain carries TRBV7-2 and TRBJ2-1; TRBD2 agrees at 8 bases. V was clipped by 2 bases and J by 3 bases; unmatched bases: 9. This CDR3 comprises 17 residues. CDR1 is SGHTA and CDR2 is FQGNSA in the germline V gene. The CDR3 loop reads CASSLLPAGARYNEQFF. The DNA of the CDR3 is TGTGCCAGCAGCTTACTCCCAGCGGGGGCGCGCTACAATGAGCAGTTCTTC.

V is TRBV19 and J is TRBJ1-1; D is undetermined. The CDR3 runs 11 residues. Between the trimmed V and J ends, which lost 4 bases and 3 bases, there was a span of 3 bases. Looked up from germline, CDR1 is LNHDA and CDR2 is SQIVND (reference sequence). CDR3 amino acids: CASSRYTEAFF. The CDR3 coding sequence is TGTGCCAGTAGTAGGTACACTGAAGCTTTCTTT.

This sequence joins TRBV27 and TRBJ2-2, with 13 bases aligning to TRBD2. CDR1 and CDR2 (germline): MNHEY, SMNVEV (reference sequence). V lost 0 bases, J lost 8 bases, and 15 bases stayed unmatched. The CDR3 runs to 20 residues. The CDR3 nucleotides are TGTGCCAGCAGTTTATCCCGCCGGACTAGCGGGGGCGATACCCCGGGGGAGCTGTTTTTT. Amino acids: CASSLSRRTSGGDTPGELFF.

The CDR3 DNA reads as TGTGCCAGCAGCGTGACTAGGGCCTTTAATGAGCAGTTCTTC. This sequence encodes CASSVTRAFNEQFF. The J gene is TRBJ2-1, the V gene TRBV27; tentative D call: TRBD2 (6 bases). Germline V gene data show CDR1 as MNHEY and CDR2 as SMNVEV (reference sequence). V was shortened by 6 bases and J by 7 bases, with 16 bases between the two germline ends. The CDR3 runs to 14 residues.

The J gene is TRBJ1-1, the V gene TRBV6-1; TRBD1 might be the D (6 bases). Germline V gene lookup returns CDR1 MNHNS and CDR2 SASEGT. The CDR3 consists of 13 residues. Trimming shortened V by 8 bases and J by 0 bases, and 10 bases separated the two germline ends. This chain's CDR3 is CASGTKMNTEAFF. DNA for the CDR3: TGTGCCAGCGGGACAAAAATGAACACTGAAGCTTTCTTT.

CDR3 amino acids: CAISVPGTGENYGYTF. The CDR3 DNA follows: TGTGCCATCAGTGTTCCGGGGACAGGGGAGAACTATGGCTACACCTTC. The chain links TRBV10-3 to TRBJ1-2, with TRBD1 identical over 10 bases. The CDR3 has 16 residues. V trimming: 4 bases; J trimming: 2 bases; junction bases outside the gene matches: 7. CDR1 and CDR2 (germline): ENHRY, SYGVKD.

This clone has only one observation. The V call is TRBV2, the J call TRBJ2-1; 9 bases are a match to TRBD1. This CDR3 spans 17 amino acids. Losses at the gene ends were 6 bases for V and 5 bases for J; bases not matched to a gene: 14. CDR1 SNHLY and CDR2 FYNNEI come from the germline V gene. This chain's CDR3 is CASRKDFRDRENNEQFF. The CDR3 region has the DNA TGTGCCAGCAGAAAGGACTTCCGGGACAGGGAAAACAATGAGCAGTTCTTC.

The V call is TRBV19, the J call TRBJ1-5; D unclear. Germline V CDR1 and CDR2: LNHDA, SQIVND (reference sequence). V lost 6 bases, J lost 0 bases, and 3 bases lay in between. This CDR3 has 12 amino acids. The CDR3 bases are TGTGCCAGTAGGGATAGCAATCAGCCCCAGCATTTT. Translation: CASRDSNQPQHF.

This clone was detected a few times. This chain connects TRBV7-8 to TRBJ2-5; possible D gene TRBD1, 6 bases. CDR3 length: 15 residues. The V and J ends lost 5 bases and 0 bases respectively, with 13 bases between them. Germline V gene data show CDR1 as SGHVS and CDR2 as FQNEAQ. The CDR3 spells CASSPGAQYQETQYF. CDR3 nucleotides: TGTGCCAGCAGCCCAGGGGCGCAATACCAAGAGACCCAGTACTTC.

This chain connects TRBV18 to TRBJ2-7; D possibly corresponds to TRBD1 (6 bases). This CDR3 region has 14 residues. Between the trimmed V and J ends, which lost 3 bases and 1 base, there was a span of 10 bases. CDR1 and CDR2 from the germline V gene are KGHSH and LQKENI. In DNA form, the CDR3 reads TGTGCCAGCTCACCGGACAGTGTATCCTACGAGCAGTACTTC. This translates into CASSPDSVSYEQYF.

The chain is built from TRBV10-3 and TRBJ1-1; D is perhaps TRBD1 (5 bases). Germline CDR1 reads ENHRY; CDR2 reads SYGVKD. V gave up 0 bases and J gave up 2 bases, with 13 bases separating them. This CDR3 comprises 16 residues. This CDR3 reads CAISESMPGGNTEAFF. The CDR3 DNA reads as TGTGCCATCAGTGAGTCGATGCCCGGGGGTAACACTGAAGCTTTCTTT.

This clone was recorded once. The junction departs from the called germline gene at one end, perhaps through a read error. CDR3 sequence (DNA): TGTGCCACCGGCAGGGGGGGACAGGCCACAGATACGCAGTATTTT. Its translation is CATGRGGQATDTQYF. The chain employs TRBV15 and TRBJ2-3; TRBD1 might be the D (8 bases). The CDR3 runs to 15 residues. Germline CDR1 and CDR2: LNHNV and YYDKDF (reference sequence).

The rearrangement uses TRBV29-1 and TRBJ1-1; unclear D gene. The CDR3 covers 14 residues. Germline values: CDR1 SQVTM, CDR2 ANQGSEA. Trimming left V 4 bases short and J 0 bases short, with 12 bases between. CDR3 protein: CSVVGSGMNTEAFF. CDR3 sequence (DNA): TGCAGCGTTGTCGGCTCAGGAATGAACACTGAAGCTTTCTTT.

The chain is built from TRBV27 and TRBJ2-3; 9 nucleotides line up with TRBD1. After removal of 6 bases from V and 3 bases from J, the junction contained 10 bases not matched to a gene. The CDR3 contains 16 residues. Germline CDR1 and CDR2: MNHEY and SMNVEV (reference sequence). Written as DNA, the CDR3 is TGTGCCAGCAGGATTTCGGGACAGGGAAGTACAGATACGCAGTATTTT. It translates to CASRISGQGSTDTQYF.

This chain uses TRBV19 with TRBJ2-7; D perhaps matches TRBD1 (5 bases). V shed 3 bases and J shed 9 bases, with 21 bases lying between them. The germline V gene has CDR1 LNHDA and CDR2 SQIVND (reference sequence). This CDR3 spans 15 amino acids. CDR3 loop: CASSIIQVGLLGQYF. In nucleotides, the CDR3 is TGTGCCAGTAGTATCATACAGGTGGGTCTCCTAGGGCAGTACTTC.

This clone was picked up one time. The chain links TRBV5-4 to TRBJ2-5, with TRBD1 as a possible D gene (9 bases). Germline V gene data show CDR1 as SGHNT and CDR2 as YYREEE (reference sequence). Trimming took off 3 bases at V and 3 bases at J, with 15 bases between the two ends. The CDR3 spans 15 residues. The CDR3 region has the DNA TGTGCCAGCAGCTCGGGGGGGACAGGGAAAGAGACCCAGTACTTC. It is translated as CASSSGGTGKETQYF. The full variable domain, rest sourced from reference TRBV5-4 and TRBJ2-5, is ETGVTQSPTHLIKTRGQQVTLRCSSQSGHNTVSWYQQALGQGPQFIFQYYREEENGRGNFPPRFSGLQFPNYSSELNVNALELDDSALYLCASSSGGTGKETQYFGPGTRLLVL.

This chain uses TRBV6-4 with TRBJ2-3, with 7 bases identical to TRBD1. Germline-derived CDR1 and CDR2 are MRHNA and SNTAGT. This CDR3 is 17 amino acids long. V shed 3 bases and J 5 bases; nucleotides not matched to a gene: 14. In nucleotides, the CDR3 is TGTGCCAGCAGTGAAGAGGGGGCTGGTATTAGGGTAGATACGCAGTATTTT. Translation: CASSEEGAGIRVDTQYF.

The rearrangement joins TRBV2 to TRBJ2-2, with unresolved D. The germline V gene has CDR1 SNHLY and CDR2 FYNNEI. CDR3 size: 14 residues. Between the trimmed V and J ends, which lost 2 bases and 1 base, there was a span of 5 bases. CDR3 sequence (DNA): TGTGCCAGCAGTGAAACCCGGAACACCGGGGAGCTGTTTTTT. It encodes CASSETRNTGELFF.

The chain links TRBV7-9 to TRBJ1-4, with TRBD1 matching over 12 bases. From germline, CDR1 is SEHNR and CDR2 FQNEAQ (reference sequence). J lost 4 bases, V lost 5 bases, and 5 bases had no gene match. The CDR3 length is 16 residues. The CDR3 reads CASSDRDRGRNEKLFF. In DNA form, the CDR3 reads TGTGCCAGCAGCGACCGGGACAGGGGGCGTAATGAAAAACTGTTTTTT.